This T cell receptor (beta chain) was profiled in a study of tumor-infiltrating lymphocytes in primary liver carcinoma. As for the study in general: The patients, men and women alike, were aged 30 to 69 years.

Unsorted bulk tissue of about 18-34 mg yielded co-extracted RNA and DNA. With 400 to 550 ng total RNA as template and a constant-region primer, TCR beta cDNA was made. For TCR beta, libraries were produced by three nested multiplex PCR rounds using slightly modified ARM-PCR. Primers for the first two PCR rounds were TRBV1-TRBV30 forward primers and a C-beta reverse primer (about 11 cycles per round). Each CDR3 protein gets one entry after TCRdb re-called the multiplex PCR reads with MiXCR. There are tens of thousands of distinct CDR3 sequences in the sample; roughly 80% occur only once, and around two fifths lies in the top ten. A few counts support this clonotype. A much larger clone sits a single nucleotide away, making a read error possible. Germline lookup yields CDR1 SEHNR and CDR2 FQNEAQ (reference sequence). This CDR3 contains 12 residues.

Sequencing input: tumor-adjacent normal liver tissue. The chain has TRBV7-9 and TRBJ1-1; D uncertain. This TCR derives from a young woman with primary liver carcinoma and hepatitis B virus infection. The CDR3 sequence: CASTTDATDAFF. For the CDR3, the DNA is TGTGCCAGCACCACGGACGCCACTGATGCTTTCTTT.